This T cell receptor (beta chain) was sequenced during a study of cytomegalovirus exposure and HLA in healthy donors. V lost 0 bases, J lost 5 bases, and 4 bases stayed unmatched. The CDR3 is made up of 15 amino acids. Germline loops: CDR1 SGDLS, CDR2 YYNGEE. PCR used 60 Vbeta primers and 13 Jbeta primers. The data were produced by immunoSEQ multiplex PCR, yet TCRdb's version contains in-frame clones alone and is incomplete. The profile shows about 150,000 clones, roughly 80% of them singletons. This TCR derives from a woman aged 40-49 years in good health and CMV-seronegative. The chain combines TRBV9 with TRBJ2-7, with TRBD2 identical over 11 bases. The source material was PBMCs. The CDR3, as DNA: TGTGCCAGCAGCGTAGGCGGTAGCGGGAGGGACGAGCAGTACTTC. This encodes CASSVGGSGRDEQYF.